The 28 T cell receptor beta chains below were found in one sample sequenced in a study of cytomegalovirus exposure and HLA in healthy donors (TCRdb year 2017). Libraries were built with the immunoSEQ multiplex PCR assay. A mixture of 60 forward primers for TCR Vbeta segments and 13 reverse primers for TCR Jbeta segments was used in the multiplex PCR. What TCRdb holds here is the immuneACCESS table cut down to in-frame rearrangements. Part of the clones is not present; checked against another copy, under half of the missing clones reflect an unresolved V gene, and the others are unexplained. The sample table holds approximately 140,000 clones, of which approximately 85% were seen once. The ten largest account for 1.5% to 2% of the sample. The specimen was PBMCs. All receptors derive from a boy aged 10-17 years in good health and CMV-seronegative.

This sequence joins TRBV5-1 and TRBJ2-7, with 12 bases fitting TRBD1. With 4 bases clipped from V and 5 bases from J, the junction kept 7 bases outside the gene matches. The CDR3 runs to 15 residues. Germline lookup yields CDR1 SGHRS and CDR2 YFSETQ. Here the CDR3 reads CASSPGQGAFDEQYF. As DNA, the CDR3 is TGCGCCAGCAGCCCGGGACAGGGGGCGTTTGACGAGCAGTACTTC. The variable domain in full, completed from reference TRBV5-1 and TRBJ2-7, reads KAGVTQTPRYLIKTRGQQVTLSCSPISGHRSVSWYQQTPGQGLQFLFEYFSETQRNKGNFPGRFSGRQFSNSRSEMNVSTLELGDSALYLCASSPGQGAFDEQYFGPGTRLTVT.

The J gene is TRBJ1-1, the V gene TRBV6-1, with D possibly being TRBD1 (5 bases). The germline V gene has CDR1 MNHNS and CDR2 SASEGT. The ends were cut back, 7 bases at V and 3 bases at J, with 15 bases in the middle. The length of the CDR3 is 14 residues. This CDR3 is CASTRVGQDTEAFF. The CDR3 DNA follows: TGTGCCAGCACCAGGGTTGGGCAAGACACTGAAGCTTTCTTT.

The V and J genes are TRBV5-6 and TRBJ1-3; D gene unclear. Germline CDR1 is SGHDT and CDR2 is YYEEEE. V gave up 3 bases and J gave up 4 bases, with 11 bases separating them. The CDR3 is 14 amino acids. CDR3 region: CASSSVSLGNTIYF. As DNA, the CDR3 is TGTGCCAGCAGCTCCGTCTCCTTGGGAAACACCATATATTTT.

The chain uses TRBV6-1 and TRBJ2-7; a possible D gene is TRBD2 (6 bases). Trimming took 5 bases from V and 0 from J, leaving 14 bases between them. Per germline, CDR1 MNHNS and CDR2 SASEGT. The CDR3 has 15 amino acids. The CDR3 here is CASSRQGRSSYEQYF. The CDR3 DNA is TGTGCCAGCAGTAGACAAGGGAGGAGCTCCTACGAGCAGTACTTC.

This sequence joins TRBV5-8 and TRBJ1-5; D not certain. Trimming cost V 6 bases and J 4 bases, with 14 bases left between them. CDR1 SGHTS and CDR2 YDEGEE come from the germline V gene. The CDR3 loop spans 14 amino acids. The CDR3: CASTSDWQNQPQHF. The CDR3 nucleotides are TGTGCCAGCACTAGTGACTGGCAAAATCAGCCCCAGCATTTT. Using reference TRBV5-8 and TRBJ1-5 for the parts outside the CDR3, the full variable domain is EAGVTQSPTHLIKTRGQQATLRCSPISGHTSVYWYQQALGLGLQFLLWYDEGEERNRGNFPPRFSGRQFPNYSSELNVNALELEDSALYLCASTSDWQNQPQHFGDGTRLSIL.

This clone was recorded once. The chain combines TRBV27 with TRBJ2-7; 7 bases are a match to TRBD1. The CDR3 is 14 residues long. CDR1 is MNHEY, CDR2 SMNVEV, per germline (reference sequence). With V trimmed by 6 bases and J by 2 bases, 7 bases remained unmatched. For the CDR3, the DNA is TGTGCCAGCAGGGATGGCCAGGGGGCCTACGAGCAGTACTTC. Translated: CASRDGQGAYEQYF.

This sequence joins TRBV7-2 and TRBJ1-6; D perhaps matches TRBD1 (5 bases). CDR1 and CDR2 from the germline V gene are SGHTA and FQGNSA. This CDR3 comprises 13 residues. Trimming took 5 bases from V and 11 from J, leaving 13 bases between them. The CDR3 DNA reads TGTGCCAGCAGCCTCGAACCAGGGACACCCCTCCACTTT. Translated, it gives CASSLEPGTPLHF.

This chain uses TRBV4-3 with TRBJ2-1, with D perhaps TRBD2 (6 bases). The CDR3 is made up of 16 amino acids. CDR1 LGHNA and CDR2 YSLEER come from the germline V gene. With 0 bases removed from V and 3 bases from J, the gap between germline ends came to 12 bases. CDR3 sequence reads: CASSQDPAGVYNEQFF. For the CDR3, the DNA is TGCGCCAGCAGCCAAGACCCAGCGGGCGTCTACAATGAGCAGTTCTTC.

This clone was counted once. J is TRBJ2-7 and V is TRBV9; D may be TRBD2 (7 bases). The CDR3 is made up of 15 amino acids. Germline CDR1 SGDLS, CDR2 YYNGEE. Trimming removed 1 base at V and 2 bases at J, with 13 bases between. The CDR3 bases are TGTGCCAGCAGCGTATCGGGGGCGGGGGCCTACGAGCAGTACTTC. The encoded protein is CASSVSGAGAYEQYF.

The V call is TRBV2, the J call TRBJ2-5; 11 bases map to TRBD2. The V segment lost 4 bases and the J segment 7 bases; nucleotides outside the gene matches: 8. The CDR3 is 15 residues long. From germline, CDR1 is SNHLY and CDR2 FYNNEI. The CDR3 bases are TGTGCCAGCAGTGTTAACACAGGACTAGCGGGGACCCAGTACTTC. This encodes CASSVNTGLAGTQYF.

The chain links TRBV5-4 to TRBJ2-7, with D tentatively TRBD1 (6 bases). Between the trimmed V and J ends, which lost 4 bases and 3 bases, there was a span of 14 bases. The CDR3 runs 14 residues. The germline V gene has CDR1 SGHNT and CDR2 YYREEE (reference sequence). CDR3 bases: TGTGCCAGCAGCGTGACAGGCCCACACTACGAGCAGTACTTC. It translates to CASSVTGPHYEQYF.

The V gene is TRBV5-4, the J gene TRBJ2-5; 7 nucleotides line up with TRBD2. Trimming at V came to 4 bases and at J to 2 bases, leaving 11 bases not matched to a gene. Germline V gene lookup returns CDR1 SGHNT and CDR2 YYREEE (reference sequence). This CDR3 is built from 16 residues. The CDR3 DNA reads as TGTGCCAGCAGCCCCTCGTTGGCTAGCGGACAAGAGACCCAGTACTTC. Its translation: CASSPSLASGQETQYF. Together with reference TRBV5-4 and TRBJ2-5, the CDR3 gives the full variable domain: ETGVTQSPTHLIKTRGQQVTLRCSSQSGHNTVSWYQQALGQGPQFIFQYYREEENGRGNFPPRFSGLQFPNYSSELNVNALELDDSALYLCASSPSLASGQETQYFGPGTRLLVL.

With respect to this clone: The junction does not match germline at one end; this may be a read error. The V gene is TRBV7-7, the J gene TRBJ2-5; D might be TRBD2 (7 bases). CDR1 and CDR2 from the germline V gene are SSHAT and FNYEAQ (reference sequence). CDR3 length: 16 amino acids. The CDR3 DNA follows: TGTGCTAGCAGCTTAGAAAGGACAGTGCGGGGGGAGACCCAGTACTTC. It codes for CASSLERTVRGETQYF. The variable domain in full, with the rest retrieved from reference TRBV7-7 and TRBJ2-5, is GAGVSQSPRYKVTKRGQDVTLRCDPISSHATLYWYQQALGQGPEFLTYFNYEAQPDKSGLPSDRFSAERPEGSISTLTIQRTEQRDSAMYRCASSLERTVRGETQYFGPGTRLLVL.

The DNA of the CDR3 is TGTGCCAGCAGGGAGGGGACTAGCGAGTACAATGAGCAGTTCTTC. Amino acids: CASREGTSEYNEQFF. The chain is built from TRBV2 and TRBJ2-1; TRBD2 agrees at 10 bases. V lost 6 bases and J lost 4; bases outside the gene matches: 6. The CDR3 is made up of 15 amino acids. The germline gives CDR1 SNHLY, CDR2 FYNNEI. The full variable domain, in which reference TRBV2 and TRBJ2-1 provide the parts outside the CDR3, is EPEVTQTPSHQVTQMGQEVILRCVPISNHLYFYWYRQILGQKVEFLVSFYNNEISEKSEIFDDQFSVERPDGSNFTLKIRSTKLEDSAMYFCASREGTSEYNEQFFGPGTRLTVL.

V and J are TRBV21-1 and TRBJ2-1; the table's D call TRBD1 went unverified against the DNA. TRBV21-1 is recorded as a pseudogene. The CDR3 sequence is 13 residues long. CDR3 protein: CASSHSDSNEQFF. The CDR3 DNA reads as TGTGCCAGCAGCCACTCCGACAGCAATGAGCAGTTCTTC.

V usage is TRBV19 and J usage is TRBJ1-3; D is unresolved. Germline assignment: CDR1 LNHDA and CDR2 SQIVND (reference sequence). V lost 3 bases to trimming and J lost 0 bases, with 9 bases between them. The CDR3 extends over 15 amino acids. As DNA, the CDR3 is TGTGCCAGTAGTATCGACGGGAGCTCTGGAAACACCATATATTTT. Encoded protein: CASSIDGSSGNTIYF.

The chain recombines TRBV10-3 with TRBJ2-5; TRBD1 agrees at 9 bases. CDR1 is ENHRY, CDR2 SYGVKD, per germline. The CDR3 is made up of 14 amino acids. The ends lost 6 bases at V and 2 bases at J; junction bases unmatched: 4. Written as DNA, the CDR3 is TGTGCCATCAGCTACGGACAGGGGCAAGAGACCCAGTACTTC. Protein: CAISYGQGQETQYF.

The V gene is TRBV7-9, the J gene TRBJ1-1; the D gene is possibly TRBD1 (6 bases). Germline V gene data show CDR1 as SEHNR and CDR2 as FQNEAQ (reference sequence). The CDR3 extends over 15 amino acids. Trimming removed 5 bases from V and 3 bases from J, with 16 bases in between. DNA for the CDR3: TGTGCCAGCAGCCCTCGAGGGGGGGTGGACACTGAAGCTTTCTTT. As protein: CASSPRGGVDTEAFF.

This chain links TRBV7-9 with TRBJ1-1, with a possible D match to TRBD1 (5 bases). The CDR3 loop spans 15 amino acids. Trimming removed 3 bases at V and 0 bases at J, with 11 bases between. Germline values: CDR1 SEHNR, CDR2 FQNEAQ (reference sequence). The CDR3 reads CASSFRAGMNTEAFF. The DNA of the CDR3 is TGTGCCAGCAGCTTTAGGGCAGGGATGAACACTGAAGCTTTCTTT.

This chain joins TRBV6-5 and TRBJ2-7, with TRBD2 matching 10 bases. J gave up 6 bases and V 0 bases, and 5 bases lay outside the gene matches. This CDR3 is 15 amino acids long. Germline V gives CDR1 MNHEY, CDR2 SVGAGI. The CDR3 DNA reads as TGTGCCAGCAGTTACTCGAGCGGGGGGGACCGCGAGCAGTACTTC. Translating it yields CASSYSSGGDREQYF.

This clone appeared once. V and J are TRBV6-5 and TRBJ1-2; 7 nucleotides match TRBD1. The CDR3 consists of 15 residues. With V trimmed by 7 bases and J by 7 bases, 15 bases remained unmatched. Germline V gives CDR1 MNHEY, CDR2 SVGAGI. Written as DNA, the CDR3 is TGTGCCAGCACCCAGGGGGGACGCCGAGACCGTGGCTACACCTTC. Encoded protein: CASTQGGRRDRGYTF.

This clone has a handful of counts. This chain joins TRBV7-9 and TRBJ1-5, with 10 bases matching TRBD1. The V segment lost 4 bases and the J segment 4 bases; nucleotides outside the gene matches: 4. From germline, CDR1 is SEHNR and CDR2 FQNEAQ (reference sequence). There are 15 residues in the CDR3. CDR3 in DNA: TGTGCCAGCAGCTGGGACAGGGGCGATAATCAGCCCCAGCATTTT. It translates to CASSWDRGDNQPQHF.

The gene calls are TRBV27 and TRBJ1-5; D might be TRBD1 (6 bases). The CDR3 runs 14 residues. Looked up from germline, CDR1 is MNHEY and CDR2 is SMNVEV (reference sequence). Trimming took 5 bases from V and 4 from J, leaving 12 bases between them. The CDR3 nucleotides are TGTGCCAGCAGTCCCGGGACACGTAATCAGCCCCAGCATTTT. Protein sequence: CASSPGTRNQPQHF.

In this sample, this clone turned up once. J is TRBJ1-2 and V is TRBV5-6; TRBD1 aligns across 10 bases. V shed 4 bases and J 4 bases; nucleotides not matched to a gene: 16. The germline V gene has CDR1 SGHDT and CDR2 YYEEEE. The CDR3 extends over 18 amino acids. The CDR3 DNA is TGTGCCAGCAGCCACAAGGTCCCGGGACAGGGGTCGGGCTATGGCTACACCTTC. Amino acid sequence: CASSHKVPGQGSGYGYTF. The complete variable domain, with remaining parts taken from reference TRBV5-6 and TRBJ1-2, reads DAGVTQSPTHLIKTRGQQVTLRCSPKSGHDTVSWYQQALGQGPQFIFQYYEEEERQRGNFPDRFSGHQFPNYSSELNVNALLLGDSALYLCASSHKVPGQGSGYGYTFGSGTRLTVV.

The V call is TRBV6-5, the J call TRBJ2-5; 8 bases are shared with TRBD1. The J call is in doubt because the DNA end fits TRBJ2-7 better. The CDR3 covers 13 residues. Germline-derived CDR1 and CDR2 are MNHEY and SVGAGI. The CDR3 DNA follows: TGTGCCAGCACCGGGACAGGACTCTACGAGCAGTACTTC. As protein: CASTGTGLYEQYF.

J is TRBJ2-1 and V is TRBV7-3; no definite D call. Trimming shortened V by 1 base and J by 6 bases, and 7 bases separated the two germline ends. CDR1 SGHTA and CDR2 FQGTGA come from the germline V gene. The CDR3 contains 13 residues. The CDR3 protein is CASSLNSLNEQFF. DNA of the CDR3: TGTGCCAGCAGCTTAAATTCCCTCAATGAGCAGTTCTTC.

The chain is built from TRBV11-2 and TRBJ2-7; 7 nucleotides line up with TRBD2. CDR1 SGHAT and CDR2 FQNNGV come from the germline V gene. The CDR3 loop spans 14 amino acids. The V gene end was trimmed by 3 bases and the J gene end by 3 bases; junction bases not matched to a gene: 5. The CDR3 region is CASSLGGTVYEQYF. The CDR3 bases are TGTGCCAGCAGCTTGGGGGGGACCGTCTACGAGCAGTACTTC.

The CDR3 sequence: CASSFIRGGLNTGELFF. CDR3 DNA sequence: TGTGCCAGCAGTTTTATAAGAGGCGGGCTTAACACCGGGGAGCTGTTTTTT. The V gene is TRBV7-9, the J gene TRBJ2-2; a possible D gene is TRBD2 (5 bases). V lost 6 bases, J lost 2 bases, and 19 bases lay in between. The CDR3 extends over 17 amino acids. Per germline, CDR1 SEHNR and CDR2 FQNEAQ (reference sequence).